The clone carrying this T cell receptor (beta chain) has just a few counts. Treatment described: some 19 received Ad26.COV2.S at low or high dose, single or two shots; several received placebo; per-sample allocation not given. It was on day 63 after the first vaccine or placebo injection that samples were taken. The data were taken from a study of Ad26.COV2.S vaccination and SARS-CoV-2 variants. Turning to the study itself: Enrollment placed the donor in the COV1001 Ad26.COV2.S trial arm.

Libraries were prepared by immunoSEQ multiplex PCR; TCRdb keeps only in-frame clonotypes and omits some of them. The table has about 400,000 clones, roughly 85% seen once. The CDR3 sequence is 14 residues long. Germline values: CDR1 SGHRS, CDR2 YFSETQ. V gave up 2 bases and J gave up 6 bases, with 14 bases separating them. The clonotype originates from a person aged 18-65 years who received the Ad26.COV2.S COVID-19 vaccine or a placebo. Sequenced here: peripheral blood, sampled in a trial of Ad26.COV2.S vaccine versus placebo. The chain couples TRBV5-1 to TRBJ1-2, with D tentatively TRBD1 (6 bases). The CDR3 region has the DNA TGCGCCAGCAGCTTAACCGGCTCAGGGGATGGCTACACCTTC. Translated, it gives CASSLTGSGDGYTF.